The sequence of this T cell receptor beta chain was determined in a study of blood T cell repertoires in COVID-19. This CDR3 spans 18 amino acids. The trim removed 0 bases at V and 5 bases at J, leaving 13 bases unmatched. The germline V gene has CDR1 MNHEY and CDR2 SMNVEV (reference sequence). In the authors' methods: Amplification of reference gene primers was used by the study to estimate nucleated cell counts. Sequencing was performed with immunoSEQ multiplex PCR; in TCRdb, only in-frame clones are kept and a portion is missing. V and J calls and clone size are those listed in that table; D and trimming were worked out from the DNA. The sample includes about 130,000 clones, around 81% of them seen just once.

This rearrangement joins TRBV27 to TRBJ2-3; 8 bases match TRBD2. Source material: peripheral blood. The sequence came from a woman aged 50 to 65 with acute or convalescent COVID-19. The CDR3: CASSLSGLWAGGGDTQYF. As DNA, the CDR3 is TGTGCCAGCAGTTTATCAGGATTGTGGGCGGGAGGCGGAGATACGCAGTATTTT.